The rows below give T cell receptor beta chains drawn from one sample of a study of cytomegalovirus exposure and HLA in healthy donors. The data were produced by immunoSEQ multiplex PCR, yet TCRdb's version contains in-frame clones alone and is incomplete. The sample carries 35,000 to 55,000 clones, 50% to 75% recorded once. Sequencing was carried out using PBMCs. The receptors stem from a human donor in good health. Each CDR3 is given with its conserved first and last residue. Fields, in order: clone size, D gene, V gene, J gene, CDR3 DNA, CDR3 protein. A D gene is named only where the DNA matches it firmly. The listing skips clone size in some rows; elsewhere it reads once, few, many or a size class.

>-|-|TRBV10-3|TRBJ1-1
TGTGCCATCAGCACCACAGGGCTAGTTACTGAAACTTTCTTT
CAISTTGLVTETFF
>-|TRBD1|TRBV7-8|TRBJ2-7
TGTGCCAGCAGCTTAGTAGCCGGGACAGGGTACGAGCAGTACTTC
CASSLVAGTGYEQYF
>-|-|TRBV7-8|TRBJ2-1
TGTGCCAGCAGCATCTCGTTTTTCGGAATCGGGGATGAGCAGTTCTTC
CASSISFFGIGDEQFF
>-|-|TRBV7-2|TRBJ2-7
TGTGCCAGCAGCTTAGGCGTCGGCTCCTACGAGCAGTACTTC
CASSLGVGSYEQYF
>-|-|TRBV14|TRBJ1-1
TGTGCCAGCAGCCAAGAGGGCAGGAAGAACACTGAAGCTTTCTTT
CASSQEGRKNTEAFF
>-|-|TRBV30|TRBJ1-2
TGTGCCTGGAGTGTGAAGGGGATGTACTATGGCTACACCTTC
CAWSVKGMYYGYTF
>few|TRBD1|TRBV28|TRBJ2-7
TGTGCCAGCAGTTTATATACTGACAGGGGGCATGAGCAGTACTTC
CASSLYTDRGHEQYF
>-|TRBD1|TRBV5-8|TRBJ2-5
TGTGCCAGCAGCTCCCACCCGGCGGACAGGCCCCAGTACTTC
CASSSHPADRPQYF
>-|TRBD1|TRBV27|TRBJ1-3
TGTGCCAGCTGGCAGGGGGTGGGAAACACCATATATTTT
CASWQGVGNTIYF
>-|TRBD1|TRBV19|TRBJ2-7
TGTGCCAGTAGTCAGAGACAGGGTTTGTCCGAGCAGTACTTC
CASSQRQGLSEQYF
>few|TRBD1|TRBV7-3|TRBJ2-7
TGTGCCAGCAGCTTATCACAGGGGGACGAGCAGTACTTC
CASSLSQGDEQYF
>-|-|TRBV2|TRBJ2-3
TGTGCCAGCTCCAGAGGGCGTAGCACAGATACGCAGTATTTT
CASSRGRSTDTQYF